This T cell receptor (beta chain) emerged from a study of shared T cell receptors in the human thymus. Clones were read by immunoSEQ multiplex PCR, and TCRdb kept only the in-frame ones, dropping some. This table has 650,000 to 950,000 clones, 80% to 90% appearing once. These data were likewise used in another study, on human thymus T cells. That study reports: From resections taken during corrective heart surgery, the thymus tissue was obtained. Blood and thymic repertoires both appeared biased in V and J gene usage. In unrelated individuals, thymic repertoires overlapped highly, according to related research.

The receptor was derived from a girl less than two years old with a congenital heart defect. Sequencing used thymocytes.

This CDR3 reads CASSLDSGLAGHNEQFF. For the CDR3, the DNA is TGCGCCAGCAGCTTAGACTCAGGACTAGCGGGGCATAATGAGCAGTTCTTC. V gene TRBV5-1 combines with J gene TRBJ2-1; 12 bases fit TRBD2. Germline V lookup: CDR1 SGHRS, CDR2 YFSETQ. V was clipped by 2 bases and J by 7 bases; unmatched bases: 10. The CDR3 spans 17 residues.